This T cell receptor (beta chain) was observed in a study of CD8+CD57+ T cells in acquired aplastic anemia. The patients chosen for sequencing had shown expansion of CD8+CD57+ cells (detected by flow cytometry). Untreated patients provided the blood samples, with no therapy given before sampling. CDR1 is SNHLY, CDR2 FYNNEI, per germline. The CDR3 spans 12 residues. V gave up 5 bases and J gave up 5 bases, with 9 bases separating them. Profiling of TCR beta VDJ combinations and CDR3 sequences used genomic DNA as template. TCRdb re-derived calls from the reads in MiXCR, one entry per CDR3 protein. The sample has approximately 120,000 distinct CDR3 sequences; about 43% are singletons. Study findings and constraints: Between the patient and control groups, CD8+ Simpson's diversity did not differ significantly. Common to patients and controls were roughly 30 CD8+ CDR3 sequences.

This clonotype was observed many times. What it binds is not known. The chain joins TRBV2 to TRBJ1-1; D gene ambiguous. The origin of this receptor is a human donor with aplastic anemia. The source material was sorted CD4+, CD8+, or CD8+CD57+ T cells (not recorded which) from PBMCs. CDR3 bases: TGTGCCAGCAGTATAAAGAGGACTGAAGCTTTCTTT. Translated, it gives CASSIKRTEAFF.